The 30 T cell receptor beta chains listed next were all sequenced from one sample in a study of cytomegalovirus exposure and HLA in healthy donors (dated by TCRdb to 2016 to 2017). Library preparation was by the immunoSEQ multiplex PCR assay. The multiplex PCR relied on a mix of 60 forward primers for TCR Vbeta segments and 13 reverse primers for TCR Jbeta segments. TCRdb limited this immuneACCESS table to in-frame rearrangements with V and J called. A share of clones is missing; checked studies link under half to unresolved V genes, and the rest is unexplained. In this sample the table shows about 130,000 clones, around three quarters of which occur a single time. Of the sample, approximately 3.9% is held by the ten largest clones. The source material was PBMCs. All receptors derive from a man in his forties in good health and CMV-seronegative.

The chain joins TRBV6-5 to TRBJ1-1; the D gene is possibly TRBD1 (5 bases). V lost 7 bases to trimming and J lost 3 bases, with 12 bases between them. CDR1 is MNHEY, CDR2 SVGAGI, per germline. This CDR3 spans 13 amino acids. The CDR3 reads CASTNGGYTEAFF. Here the CDR3 DNA reads TGTGCCAGCACCAACGGGGGGTACACTGAAGCTTTCTTT.

This chain uses TRBV7-9 with TRBJ1-5, with TRBD1 identical over 7 bases. Germline loops: CDR1 SEHNR, CDR2 FQNEAQ (reference sequence). CDR3 size: 15 residues. The V gene end was trimmed by 6 bases and the J gene end by 6 bases; junction bases not matched to a gene: 11. CDR3 nucleotides: TGTGCCAGCAGTCGTACAGGGGAGGCGAGTCAGCCCCAGCATTTT. It codes for CASSRTGEASQPQHF.

The chain uses TRBV27 and TRBJ1-5, with D unresolved. This CDR3 region has 14 residues. Trimming left V 4 bases short and J 4 bases short, with 11 bases between. Germline V gives CDR1 MNHEY, CDR2 SMNVEV (reference sequence). This CDR3 is CASSSTFFNQPQHF. The CDR3 DNA sequence: TGTGCCAGCAGTTCGACATTTTTTAATCAGCCCCAGCATTTT.

The V and J genes are TRBV27 and TRBJ2-3; D unclear. Germline V gene sequence: CDR1 MNHEY, CDR2 SMNVEV (reference sequence). This CDR3 region has 17 residues. The V end was cut by 3 bases, the J end by 1 base, with 17 bases between. The CDR3 loop reads CASSFEPRFGRTDTQYF. The CDR3 DNA reads as TGTGCCAGCAGTTTCGAGCCCAGGTTTGGCCGCACAGATACGCAGTATTTT.

This rearrangement joins TRBV7-3 to TRBJ1-2, with 9 bases that match TRBD1. With V trimmed by 0 bases and J by 4 bases, 0 bases remained unmatched. The CDR3 sequence is 14 residues long. The germline gives CDR1 SGHTA, CDR2 FQGTGA. The CDR3 here is CASSLTTGGYGYTF. The CDR3 coding sequence is TGTGCCAGCAGCTTAACGACAGGGGGCTATGGCTACACCTTC.

This sequence joins TRBV15 and TRBJ1-5; D is perhaps TRBD1 (6 bases). Trimming removed 3 bases at V and 1 base at J, with 13 bases between. Per the germline V gene, CDR1 is LNHNV and CDR2 is YYDKDF (reference sequence). CDR3 length equals 16 residues. The CDR3 loop is CATSRETGLSNQPQHF. CDR3 DNA: TGTGCCACCAGCAGGGAGACAGGTCTCAGCAATCAGCCCCAGCATTTT.

This clone was counted a few times. The chain employs TRBV10-3 and TRBJ2-3; TRBD2 matches at 7 bases. From germline, CDR1 is ENHRY and CDR2 SYGVKD. This CDR3 is 16 amino acids long. V lost 9 bases to trimming and J lost 0 bases; unmatched junction nucleotides: 12. The CDR3 here is CAIRDWGGGSTDTQYF. The CDR3 nucleotides read TGTGCCATTCGGGATTGGGGCGGGGGAAGCACAGATACGCAGTATTTT.

The chain combines TRBV5-1 with TRBJ2-5, with 11 nucleotides matching TRBD2. The CDR3 spans 16 residues. Germline assignment: CDR1 SGHRS and CDR2 YFSETQ. The ends lost 0 bases at V and 2 bases at J; junction bases unmatched: 3. The CDR3 sequence: CASSLAASGGQETQYF. The CDR3 nucleotides read TGCGCCAGCAGCTTGGCAGCTAGCGGGGGGCAAGAGACCCAGTACTTC.

The chain uses TRBV4-2 and TRBJ1-1; TRBD1 aligns across 8 bases. Germline V gene data show CDR1 as LGHNA and CDR2 as YNFKEQ. The CDR3 is 16 amino acids. V dropped 4 bases and J dropped 1; count of bases not matched to a gene: 8. This chain's CDR3 is CASSPRGQTGNTEAFF. CDR3 nucleotide sequence: TGTGCCAGCAGCCCCAGGGGGCAGACAGGGAACACTGAAGCTTTCTTT.

The chain recombines TRBV19 with TRBJ1-2; no definite D call. CDR3 length: 15 amino acids. In germline, CDR1 is LNHDA, CDR2 SQIVND (reference sequence). The V gene lost 5 bases and the J gene lost 7 bases, with 20 bases spanning the gap. This CDR3 reads CASSPTPGDRSGYTF. DNA for the CDR3: TGTGCCAGTAGTCCAACCCCGGGAGACCGGAGTGGCTACACCTTC.

In this sample, this clone turned up a few times. V and J are TRBV4-3 and TRBJ1-1; weak D call: TRBD1 (5 bases). CDR1 and CDR2 from the germline V gene are LGHNA and YSLEER. V was trimmed by 1 base and J by 2 bases, leaving 17 bases between them. This CDR3 has 17 amino acids. CDR3 region: CASSQGSQDNRNTEAFF. The CDR3 DNA is TGCGCCAGCAGCCAAGGATCCCAGGACAATCGAAACACTGAAGCTTTCTTT.

The rearrangement links TRBV7-9 to TRBJ1-4; D is unresolved. The germline V gene has CDR1 SEHNR and CDR2 FQNEAQ (reference sequence). There are 13 residues in the CDR3. The ends were cut back, 1 base at V and 5 bases at J, with 5 bases in the middle. The CDR3 sequence is CASSLERNEKLFF. CDR3 sequence (DNA): TGTGCCAGCAGCTTAGAGAGGAATGAAAAACTGTTTTTT.

The V and J genes are TRBV5-6 and TRBJ1-2; tentatively, D is TRBD1 (5 bases). CDR3 length: 15 amino acids. V was cut by 0 bases and J by 6 bases, with 15 bases left in between. Germline lookup yields CDR1 SGHDT and CDR2 YYEEEE. CDR3: CASSLVQANLNGYTF. CDR3 bases: TGTGCCAGCAGCTTGGTACAGGCGAATTTGAATGGCTACACCTTC.

Note on this clone: This CDR3 is also generated by other DNA sequences in the sample. This chain connects TRBV11-2 to TRBJ1-5; D not resolved. The germline V gene encodes CDR1 SGHAT and CDR2 FQNNGV. This CDR3 has 17 amino acids. Trimming took off 0 bases at V and 0 bases at J, with 12 bases between the two ends. CDR3 in DNA: TGTGCCAGCAGCTTAGATCGGGAGACCTATAGCAATCAGCCCCAGCATTTT. Translated: CASSLDRETYSNQPQHF.

The count of this clone is one. The gene calls are TRBV18 and TRBJ2-7, with TRBD2 identical over 8 bases. With V trimmed by 3 bases and J by 4 bases, 5 bases remained unmatched. CDR1 and CDR2 from the germline V gene are KGHSH and LQKENI. The CDR3 contains 14 residues. The CDR3: CASSPLSGDYEQYF. Here the CDR3 DNA reads TGTGCCAGCTCACCCCTTAGCGGGGATTACGAGCAGTACTTC.

This clone was seen a single time. The junction does not match germline at one end; this may be a read error. The V gene is TRBV7-9, the J gene TRBJ1-1, with 8 bases matching TRBD1. CDR1 is SEHNR, CDR2 FQNEAQ, per germline (reference sequence). The CDR3 is 17 amino acids. The CDR3 spells CSSSRLGTGTGNTEAFF. The CDR3 bases are TGTTCCAGCAGCCGACTAGGTACCGGGACAGGCAACACTGAAGCTTTCTTT.

The J gene is TRBJ1-5, the V gene TRBV18, with a tentative D call TRBD1 (6 bases). Trimming stripped 1 base from V and 1 base from J, with 11 bases between. Germline loops: CDR1 KGHSH, CDR2 LQKENI. The CDR3 spans 16 residues. CDR3 loop: CASSPRQGPSNQPQHF. Written as DNA, the CDR3 is TGTGCCAGCTCACCACGGCAGGGGCCGAGCAATCAGCCCCAGCATTTT.

V usage is TRBV2 and J usage is TRBJ2-5; D call uncertain. Germline V gives CDR1 SNHLY, CDR2 FYNNEI. CDR3 size: 11 residues. V was trimmed by 4 bases and J by 4 bases, leaving 4 bases between them. CDR3 sequence (DNA): TGTGCCAGCAGTGTATTAGAGACCCAGTACTTC. It is translated as CASSVLETQYF.

A word on this clone: At one boundary the junction diverges from the germline segment, which might be a read error. Additional DNA sequences in this sample encode the identical CDR3. This chain's CDR3 is CASSPRDNNSPLHF. The DNA of the CDR3 is TGTGCCAGCAGCCCCCGGGACAATAATTCACCCCTCCACTTC. The gene calls are TRBV9 and TRBJ1-6; maybe TRBD1 (6 bases). The CDR3 extends over 14 amino acids. Looked up from germline, CDR1 is SGDLS and CDR2 is YYNGEE.

The rearrangement links TRBV5-1 to TRBJ2-7, with 9 positions matching TRBD1. CDR1 and CDR2 from the germline V gene are SGHRS and YFSETQ. With 0 bases clipped from V and 13 bases from J, the junction kept 2 bases outside the gene matches. The CDR3 covers 11 residues. DNA of the CDR3: TGCGCCAGCAGCTTGGGGGACAGGGTTTACTTC. Its translation: CASSLGDRVYF. The variable domain in full, completed from reference TRBV5-1 and TRBJ2-7, reads KAGVTQTPRYLIKTRGQQVTLSCSPISGHRSVSWYQQTPGQGLQFLFEYFSETQRNKGNFPGRFSGRQFSNSRSEMNVSTLELGDSALYLCASSLGDRVYFGPGTRLTVT.

Only one count was recorded for this clone. This chain links TRBV21-1 with TRBJ1-1; the D segment call TRBD1 is taken from the table without a DNA check. TRBV21-1 is listed as a pseudogene. The CDR3 contains 8 residues. In DNA, the CDR3 is TGTGCCTCCAGGGAAGCTTTCTTT. Translated, it gives CASREAFF.

The DNA of the CDR3 is TGTGCCAGTAGTATCGGGGGGCCGTACGAGACCCAGTACTTC. Its protein is CASSIGGPYETQYF. The chain joins TRBV19 to TRBJ2-5; a possible D gene is TRBD2 (7 bases). Germline CDR1 is LNHDA and CDR2 is SQIVND (reference sequence). The V end was cut by 3 bases, the J end by 5 bases, with 13 bases between. This CDR3 spans 14 amino acids. Looking up the rest from reference TRBV19 and TRBJ2-5 gives the full variable domain: DGGITQSPKYLFRKEGQNVTLSCEQNLNHDAMYWYRQDPGQGLRLIYYSQIVNDFQKGDIAEGYSVSREKKESFPLTVTSAQKNPTAFYLCASSIGGPYETQYFGPGTRLLVL.

The chain joins TRBV12-5 to TRBJ2-2; TRBD1 matches 9 bases. The CDR3 covers 15 residues. J gave up 5 bases and V 6 bases, and 7 bases lay outside the gene matches. Per germline, CDR1 LGHNT and CDR2 FRNRAP. For the CDR3, the DNA is TGTGCTAGTGGGGATTGGACAGGGGAAACCGGGGAGCTGTTTTTT. The encoded protein is CASGDWTGETGELFF.

The chain uses TRBV6-5 and TRBJ2-3; perhaps TRBD1 as D (6 bases). V gave up 6 bases and J gave up 4 bases, with 14 bases separating them. The CDR3 has 14 residues. The germline CDR1 and CDR2 sequences are MNHEY and SVGAGI. CDR3 sequence reads: CASRPQGSSDTQYF. The CDR3 bases are TGTGCCAGCAGGCCACAGGGTTCCTCAGATACGCAGTATTTT.

The rearrangement links TRBV9 to TRBJ2-7; 7 positions agree with TRBD1. V lost 4 bases to trimming and J lost 2 bases; unmatched junction nucleotides: 9. Germline loops: CDR1 SGDLS, CDR2 YYNGEE. CDR3 length: 15 amino acids. CDR3 sequence (DNA): TGTGCCAGCAGCCCTCGGGACAGCGAAACCTACGAGCAGTACTTC. Residues: CASSPRDSETYEQYF.

The chain links TRBV5-1 to TRBJ1-6; no clear D gene. CDR3 length: 13 residues. Looked up from germline, CDR1 is SGHRS and CDR2 is YFSETQ. The germline V and J ends were trimmed by 4 bases and 10 bases, with 12 bases remaining between them. CDR3 loop: CASSTGGPSPLHF. For the CDR3, the DNA is TGCGCCAGCAGCACCGGAGGCCCCTCACCCCTCCACTTT.

This chain uses TRBV11-2 with TRBJ2-6; a possible D gene is TRBD2 (6 bases). There are 15 residues in the CDR3. The V and J ends lost 6 bases and 3 bases respectively, with 12 bases between them. Germline V lookup: CDR1 SGHAT, CDR2 FQNNGV. Here the CDR3 reads CASRGEDLGANVLTF. As DNA, the CDR3 is TGTGCCAGCAGGGGGGAGGATCTTGGGGCCAACGTCCTGACTTTC.

The chain is built from TRBV27 and TRBJ2-7; 9 nucleotides align to TRBD1. Germline CDR1 reads MNHEY; CDR2 reads SMNVEV (reference sequence). V trimming: 5 bases; J trimming: 4 bases; junction bases outside the gene matches: 6. The CDR3 totals 14 residues. The CDR3 is CASSHGQGRYEQYF. The CDR3 DNA sequence: TGTGCCAGCAGTCATGGACAGGGGAGGTACGAGCAGTACTTC.

The rearrangement uses TRBV18 and TRBJ1-3, with D unresolved. Trimming removed 3 bases at V and 7 bases at J, with 22 bases between. The CDR3 has 17 residues. Germline lookup yields CDR1 KGHSH and CDR2 LQKENI. DNA of the CDR3: TGTGCCAGCTCACCCTCGAGGACGGTCGAGGGTAGGAACACCATATATTTT. This gives the protein CASSPSRTVEGRNTIYF.

The rearrangement joins TRBV7-2 to TRBJ2-5, with TRBD2 matching over 8 bases. Germline loops: CDR1 SGHTA, CDR2 FQGNSA. After removal of 5 bases from V and 7 bases from J, the junction contained 15 bases not matched to a gene. CDR3 length: 16 amino acids. CDR3 nucleotides: TGTGCCAGCAGCCCTCCGGGGGGGGCAGGGGAGGGGACCCAGTACTTC. Amino acids: CASSPPGGAGEGTQYF.